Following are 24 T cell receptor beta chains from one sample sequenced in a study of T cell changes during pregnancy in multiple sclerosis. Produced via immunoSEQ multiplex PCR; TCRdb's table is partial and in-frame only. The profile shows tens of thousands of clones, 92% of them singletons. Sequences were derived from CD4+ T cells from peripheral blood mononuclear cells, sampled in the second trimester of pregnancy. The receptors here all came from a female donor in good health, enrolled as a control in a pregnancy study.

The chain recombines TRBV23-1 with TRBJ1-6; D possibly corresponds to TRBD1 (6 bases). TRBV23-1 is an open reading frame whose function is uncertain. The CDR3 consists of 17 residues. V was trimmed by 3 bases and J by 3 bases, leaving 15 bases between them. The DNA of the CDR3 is TGCGCCAGCAGTCATGAGGACAGAGCTTACTATAATTCACCCCTCCACTTT. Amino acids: CASSHEDRAYYNSPLHF.

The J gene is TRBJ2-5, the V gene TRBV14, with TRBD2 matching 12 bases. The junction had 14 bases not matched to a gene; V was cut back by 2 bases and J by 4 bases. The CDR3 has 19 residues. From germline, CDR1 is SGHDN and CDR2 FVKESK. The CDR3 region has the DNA TGTGCCAGCAGCCAACTCCGGGGTCTAGCGGGGGGGCCAGGAGAGACCCAGTACTTC. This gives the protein CASSQLRGLAGGPGETQYF.

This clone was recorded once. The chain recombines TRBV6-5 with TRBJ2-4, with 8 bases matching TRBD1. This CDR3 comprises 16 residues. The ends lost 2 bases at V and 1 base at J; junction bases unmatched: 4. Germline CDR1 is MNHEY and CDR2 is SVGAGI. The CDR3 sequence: CASSYPGQGAKNIQYF. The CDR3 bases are TGTGCCAGCAGTTACCCAGGACAGGGCGCCAAAAACATTCAGTACTTC.

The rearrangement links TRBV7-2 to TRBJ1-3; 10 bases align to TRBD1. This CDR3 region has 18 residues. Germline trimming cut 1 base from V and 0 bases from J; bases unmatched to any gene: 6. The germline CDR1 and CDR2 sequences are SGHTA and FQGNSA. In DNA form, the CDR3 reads TGTGCCAGCAGCTTAGGTGTGACAGGGGGCCACTCTGGAAACACCATATATTTT. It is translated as CASSLGVTGGHSGNTIYF.

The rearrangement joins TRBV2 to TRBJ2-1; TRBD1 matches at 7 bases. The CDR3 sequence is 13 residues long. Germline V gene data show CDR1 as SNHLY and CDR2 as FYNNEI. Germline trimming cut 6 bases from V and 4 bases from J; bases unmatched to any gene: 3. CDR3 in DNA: TGTGCCAGCAGAGGGGACAGATACAATGAGCAGTTCTTC. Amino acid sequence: CASRGDRYNEQFF.

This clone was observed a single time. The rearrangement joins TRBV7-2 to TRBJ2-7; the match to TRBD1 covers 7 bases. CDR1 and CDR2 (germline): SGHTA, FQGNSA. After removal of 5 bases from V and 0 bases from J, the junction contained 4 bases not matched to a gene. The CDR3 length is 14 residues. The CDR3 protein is CASSPQGTSYEQYF. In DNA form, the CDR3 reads TGTGCCAGCAGCCCACAGGGGACCTCCTACGAGCAGTACTTC.

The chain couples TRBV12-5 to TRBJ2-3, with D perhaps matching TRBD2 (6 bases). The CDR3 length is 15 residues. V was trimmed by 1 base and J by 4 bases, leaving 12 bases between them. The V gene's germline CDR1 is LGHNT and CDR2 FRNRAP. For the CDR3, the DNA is TGTGCTAGTGGTTTGGGCCAGGGAGGTTCAGATACGCAGTATTTT. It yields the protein CASGLGQGGSDTQYF.

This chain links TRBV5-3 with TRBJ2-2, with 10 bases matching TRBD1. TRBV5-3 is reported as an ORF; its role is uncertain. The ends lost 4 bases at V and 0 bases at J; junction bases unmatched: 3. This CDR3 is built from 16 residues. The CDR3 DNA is TGTGCCAGAAGCATCGGACAGGGGGCGAACACCGGGGAGCTGTTTTTT. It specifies CARSIGQGANTGELFF.

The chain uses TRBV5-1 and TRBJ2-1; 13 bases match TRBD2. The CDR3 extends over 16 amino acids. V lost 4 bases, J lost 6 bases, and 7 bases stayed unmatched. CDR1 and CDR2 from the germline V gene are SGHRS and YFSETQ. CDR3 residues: CASSGTGLAGANEQFF. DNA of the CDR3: TGCGCCAGCAGCGGAACCGGACTAGCGGGGGCCAATGAGCAGTTCTTC. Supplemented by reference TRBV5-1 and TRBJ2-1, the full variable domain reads KAGVTQTPRYLIKTRGQQVTLSCSPISGHRSVSWYQQTPGQGLQFLFEYFSETQRNKGNFPGRFSGRQFSNSRSEMNVSTLELGDSALYLCASSGTGLAGANEQFFGPGTRLTVL.

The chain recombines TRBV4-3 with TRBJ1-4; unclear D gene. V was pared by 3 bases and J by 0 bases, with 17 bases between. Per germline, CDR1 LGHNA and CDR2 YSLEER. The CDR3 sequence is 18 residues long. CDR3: CASSHSPPGDTTNEKLFF. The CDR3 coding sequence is TGCGCCAGCAGCCATTCCCCCCCCGGTGATACAACTAATGAAAAACTGTTTTTT.

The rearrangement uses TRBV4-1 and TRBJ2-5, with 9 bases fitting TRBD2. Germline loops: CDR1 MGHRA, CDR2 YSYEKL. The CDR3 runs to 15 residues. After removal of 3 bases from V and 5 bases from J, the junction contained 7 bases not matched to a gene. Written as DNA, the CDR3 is TGCGCCAGCAGCCAGGCCGGTAGCGGGGGTGAGACCCAGTACTTC. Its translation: CASSQAGSGGETQYF.

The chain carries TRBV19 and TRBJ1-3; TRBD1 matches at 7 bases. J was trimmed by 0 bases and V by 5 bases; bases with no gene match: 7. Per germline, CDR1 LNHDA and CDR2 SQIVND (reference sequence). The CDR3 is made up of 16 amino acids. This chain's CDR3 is CASSASGGSSGNTIYF. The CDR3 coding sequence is TGTGCCAGTAGTGCCTCAGGGGGTAGCTCTGGAAACACCATATATTTT.

CDR3 in amino acids: CASIQTPAGWTEAFF. Written as DNA, the CDR3 is TGTGCCAGCATTCAGACCCCCGCGGGTTGGACTGAAGCTTTCTTT. The V and J genes are TRBV6-1 and TRBJ1-1; D gene uncertain. Germline CDR1 MNHNS, CDR2 SASEGT. V lost 7 bases to trimming and J lost 5 bases, with 20 bases between them. The CDR3 spans 15 residues.

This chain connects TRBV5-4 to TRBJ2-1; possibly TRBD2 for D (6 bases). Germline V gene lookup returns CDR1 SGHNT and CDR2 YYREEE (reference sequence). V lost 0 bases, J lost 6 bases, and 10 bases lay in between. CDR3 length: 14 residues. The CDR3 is CASSLDGGGNEQFF. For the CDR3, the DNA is TGTGCCAGCAGCTTGGACGGGGGAGGCAATGAGCAGTTCTTC.

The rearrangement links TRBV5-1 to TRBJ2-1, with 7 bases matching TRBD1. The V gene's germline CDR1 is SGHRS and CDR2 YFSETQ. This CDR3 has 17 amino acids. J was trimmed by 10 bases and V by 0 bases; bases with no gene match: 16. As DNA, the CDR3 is TGCGCCAGCAGCTTGGACACGGTAAGAGGGGGCGTAGAAGAGCAGTTCTTC. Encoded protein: CASSLDTVRGGVEEQFF.

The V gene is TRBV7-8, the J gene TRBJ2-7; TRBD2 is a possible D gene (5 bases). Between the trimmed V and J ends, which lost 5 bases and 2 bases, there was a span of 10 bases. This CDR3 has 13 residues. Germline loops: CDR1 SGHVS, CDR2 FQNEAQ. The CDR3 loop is CASSRSGAYEQYF. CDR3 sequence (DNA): TGTGCCAGCAGCAGGTCCGGGGCCTACGAGCAGTACTTC.

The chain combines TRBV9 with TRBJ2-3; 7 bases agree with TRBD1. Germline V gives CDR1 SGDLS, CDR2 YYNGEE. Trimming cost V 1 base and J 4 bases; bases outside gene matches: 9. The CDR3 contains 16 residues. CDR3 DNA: TGTGCCAGCAGCGTAAGACAGGGCTTCCCCGCAGATACGCAGTATTTT. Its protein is CASSVRQGFPADTQYF.

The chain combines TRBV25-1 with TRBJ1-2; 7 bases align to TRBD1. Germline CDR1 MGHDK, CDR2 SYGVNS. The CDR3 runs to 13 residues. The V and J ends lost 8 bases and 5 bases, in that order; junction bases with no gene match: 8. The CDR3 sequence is CASETGTAYGYTF. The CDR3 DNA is TGTGCCAGCGAGACCGGGACAGCTTATGGCTACACCTTC.

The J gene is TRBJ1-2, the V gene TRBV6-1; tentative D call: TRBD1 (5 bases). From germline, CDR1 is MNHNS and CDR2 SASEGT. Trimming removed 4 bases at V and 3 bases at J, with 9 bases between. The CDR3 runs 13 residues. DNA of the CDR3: TGTGCCAGCAGTGTCGACAGCTACTATGGCTACACCTTC. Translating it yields CASSVDSYYGYTF.

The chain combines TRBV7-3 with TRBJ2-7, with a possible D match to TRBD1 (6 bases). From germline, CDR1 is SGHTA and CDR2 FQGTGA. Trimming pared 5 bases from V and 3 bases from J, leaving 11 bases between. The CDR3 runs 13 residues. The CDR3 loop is CASSPGVDYEQYF. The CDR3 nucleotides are TGTGCCAGCAGCCCAGGGGTGGACTACGAGCAGTACTTC.

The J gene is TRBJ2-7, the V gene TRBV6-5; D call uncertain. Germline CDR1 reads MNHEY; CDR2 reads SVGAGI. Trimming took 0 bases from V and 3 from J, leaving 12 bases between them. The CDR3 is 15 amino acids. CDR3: CASSYSRHQLYEQYF. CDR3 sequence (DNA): TGTGCCAGCAGTTACTCGAGACACCAACTCTACGAGCAGTACTTC.

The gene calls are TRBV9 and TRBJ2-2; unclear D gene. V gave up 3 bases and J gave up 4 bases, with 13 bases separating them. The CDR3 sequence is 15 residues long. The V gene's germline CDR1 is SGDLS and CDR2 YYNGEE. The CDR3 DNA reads TGTGCCAGCAGCGCCCTAGGTCTCCCCACCGGGGAGCTGTTTTTT. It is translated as CASSALGLPTGELFF.

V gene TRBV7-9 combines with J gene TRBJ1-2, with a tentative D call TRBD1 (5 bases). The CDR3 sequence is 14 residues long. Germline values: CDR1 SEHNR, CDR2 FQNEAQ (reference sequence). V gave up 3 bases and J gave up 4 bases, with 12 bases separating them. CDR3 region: CASSFKGLGYGYTF. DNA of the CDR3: TGTGCCAGCAGCTTCAAGGGACTGGGCTATGGCTACACCTTC.

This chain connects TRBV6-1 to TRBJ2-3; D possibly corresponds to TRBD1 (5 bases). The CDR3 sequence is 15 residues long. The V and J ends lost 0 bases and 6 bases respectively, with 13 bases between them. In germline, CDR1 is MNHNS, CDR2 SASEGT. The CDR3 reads CASSEARSGWDTQYF. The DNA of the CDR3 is TGTGCCAGCAGTGAAGCGCGGTCAGGGTGGGATACGCAGTATTTT.